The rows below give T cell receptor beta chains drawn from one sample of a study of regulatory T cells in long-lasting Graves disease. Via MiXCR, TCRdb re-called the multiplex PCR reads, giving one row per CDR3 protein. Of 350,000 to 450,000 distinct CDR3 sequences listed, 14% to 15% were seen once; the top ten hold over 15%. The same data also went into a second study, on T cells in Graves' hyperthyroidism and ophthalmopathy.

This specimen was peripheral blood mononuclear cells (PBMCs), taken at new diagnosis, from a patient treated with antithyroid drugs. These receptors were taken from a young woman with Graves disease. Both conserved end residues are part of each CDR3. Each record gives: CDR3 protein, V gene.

CAIGTAYEQYF	TRBV19
CASSEQGAGQPQHF	TRBV19
CASRPRGPSHNEQFF	TRBV19
CATSDLGTSYEQYF	TRBV24-1
CASSYSPPGNTIYF	TRBV2
CSARPVGEIHQPQHF	TRBV20-1
CASSESGLYETQYF	TRBV2
CSARAVGEQYF	TRBV20-1
CATSDDTRSTIYF	TRBV24-1
CSARIGRGTAYQETQYF	TRBV20-1
CASSPDYLAVQYF	TRBV3-1
CASSRSGFSYNEQFF	TRBV27
CSARESGDQPQHF	TRBV20-1
CASSHAGFSDGYTF	TRBV14
CASSILQRDGQETQYF	TRBV7-2
CASSLSASGSYGDIQYF	TRBV13
CASSLAGDEKLFF	TRBV13
CSARIGTQPQHF	TRBV20-1
CASSPGGGNEAFF	TRBV6-4